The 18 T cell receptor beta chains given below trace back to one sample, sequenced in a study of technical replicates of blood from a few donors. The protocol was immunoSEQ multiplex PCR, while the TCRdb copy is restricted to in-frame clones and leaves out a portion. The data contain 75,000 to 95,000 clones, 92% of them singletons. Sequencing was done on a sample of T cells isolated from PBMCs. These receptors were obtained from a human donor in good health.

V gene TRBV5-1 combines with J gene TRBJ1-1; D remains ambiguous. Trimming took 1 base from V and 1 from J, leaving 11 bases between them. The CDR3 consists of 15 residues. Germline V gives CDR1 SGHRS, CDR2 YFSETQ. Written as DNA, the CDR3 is TGCGCCAGCAGCTTGTTCGGGGTAGAGAACACTGAAGCTTTCTTT. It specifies CASSLFGVENTEAFF.

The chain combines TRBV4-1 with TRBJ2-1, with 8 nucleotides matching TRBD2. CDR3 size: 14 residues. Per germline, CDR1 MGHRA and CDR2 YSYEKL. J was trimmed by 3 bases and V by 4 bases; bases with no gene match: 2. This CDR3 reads CASSPRGDYNEQFF. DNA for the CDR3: TGCGCCAGCAGCCCGCGGGGGGACTACAATGAGCAGTTCTTC.

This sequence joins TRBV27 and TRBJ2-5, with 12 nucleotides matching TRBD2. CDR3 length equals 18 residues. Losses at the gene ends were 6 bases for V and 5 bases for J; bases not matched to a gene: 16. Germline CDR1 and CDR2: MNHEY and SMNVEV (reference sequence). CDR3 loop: CASSPTSGSLLVLETQYF. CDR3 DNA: TGTGCCAGCAGCCCGACTAGCGGGAGTTTGCTGGTTTTGGAGACCCAGTACTTC.

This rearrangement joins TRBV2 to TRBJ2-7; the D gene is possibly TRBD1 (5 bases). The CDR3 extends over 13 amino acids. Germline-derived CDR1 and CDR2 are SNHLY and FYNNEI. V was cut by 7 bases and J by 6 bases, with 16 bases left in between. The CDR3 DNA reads TGTGCCAGCAAATCACAGGATCCCCTCGAGCAGTACTTC. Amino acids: CASKSQDPLEQYF.

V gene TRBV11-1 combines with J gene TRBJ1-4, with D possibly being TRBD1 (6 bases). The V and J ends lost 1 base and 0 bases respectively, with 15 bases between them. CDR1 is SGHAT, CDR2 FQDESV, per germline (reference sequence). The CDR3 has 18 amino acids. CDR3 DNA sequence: TGTGCCAGCAGCTTAGAAGGGGGAGGGGTGGCAACTAATGAAAAACTGTTTTTT. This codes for CASSLEGGGVATNEKLFF.

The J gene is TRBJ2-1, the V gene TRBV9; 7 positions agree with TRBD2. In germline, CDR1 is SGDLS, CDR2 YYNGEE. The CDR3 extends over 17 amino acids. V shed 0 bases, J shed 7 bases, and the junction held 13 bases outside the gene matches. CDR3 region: CASSVVPYSGKENEQFF. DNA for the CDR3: TGTGCCAGCAGCGTAGTCCCCTACAGCGGGAAGGAGAATGAGCAGTTCTTC.

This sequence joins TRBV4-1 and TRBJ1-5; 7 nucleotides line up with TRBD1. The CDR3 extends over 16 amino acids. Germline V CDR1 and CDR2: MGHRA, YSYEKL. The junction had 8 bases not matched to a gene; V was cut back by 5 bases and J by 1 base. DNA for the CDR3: TGCGCCAGCAGCGACCGACAGGGTTCGAGCAATCAGCCCCAGCATTTT. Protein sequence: CASSDRQGSSNQPQHF.

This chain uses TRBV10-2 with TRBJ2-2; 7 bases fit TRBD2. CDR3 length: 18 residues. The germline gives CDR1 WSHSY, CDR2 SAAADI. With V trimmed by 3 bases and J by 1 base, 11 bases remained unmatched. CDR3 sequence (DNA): TGCGCCAGCAGTGATCCCAGTTGGAGCGGGGAGAACACCGGGGAGCTGTTTTTT. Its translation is CASSDPSWSGENTGELFF.

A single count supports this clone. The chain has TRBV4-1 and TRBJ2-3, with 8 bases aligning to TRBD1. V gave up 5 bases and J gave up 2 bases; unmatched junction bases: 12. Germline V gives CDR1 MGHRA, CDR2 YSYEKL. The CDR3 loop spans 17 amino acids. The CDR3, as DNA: TGCGCCAGCAGCTCGACAGTTCCGGGACAGGACACAGATACGCAGTATTTT. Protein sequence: CASSSTVPGQDTDTQYF.

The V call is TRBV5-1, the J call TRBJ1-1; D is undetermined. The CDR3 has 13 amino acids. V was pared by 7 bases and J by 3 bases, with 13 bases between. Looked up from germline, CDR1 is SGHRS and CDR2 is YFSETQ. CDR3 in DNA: TGCGCCAGCTCGACTGGTGGGTACACTGAAGCTTTCTTT. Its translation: CASSTGGYTEAFF.

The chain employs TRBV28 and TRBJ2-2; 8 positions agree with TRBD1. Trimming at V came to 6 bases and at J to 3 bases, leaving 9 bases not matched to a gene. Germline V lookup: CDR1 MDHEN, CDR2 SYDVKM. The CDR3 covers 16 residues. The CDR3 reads CASRAPGQVYTGELFF. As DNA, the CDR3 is TGTGCCAGCAGAGCACCGGGACAGGTGTACACCGGGGAGCTGTTTTTT.

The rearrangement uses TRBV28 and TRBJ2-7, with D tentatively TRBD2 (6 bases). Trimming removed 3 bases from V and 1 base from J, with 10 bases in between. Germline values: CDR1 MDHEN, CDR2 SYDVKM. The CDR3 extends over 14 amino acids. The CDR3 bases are TGTGCCAGCAGTTTGTTGGAGGGATCCTACGAGCAGTACTTC. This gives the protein CASSLLEGSYEQYF.

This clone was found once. The CDR3 sequence is CASSFRREWIYYNEQFF. The CDR3 bases are TGTGCCAGCAGTTTTCGGCGGGAGTGGATATACTACAATGAGCAGTTCTTC. V and J are TRBV27 and TRBJ2-1; TRBD2 matches at 7 bases. This CDR3 has 17 residues. V lost 3 bases, J lost 3 bases, and 11 bases stayed unmatched. CDR1 and CDR2 (germline): MNHEY, SMNVEV (reference sequence).

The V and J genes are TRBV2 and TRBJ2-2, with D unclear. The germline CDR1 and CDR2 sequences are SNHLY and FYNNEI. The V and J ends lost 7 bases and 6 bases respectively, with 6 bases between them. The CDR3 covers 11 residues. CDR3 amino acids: CASTFAGELFF. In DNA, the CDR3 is TGTGCCAGCACCTTCGCCGGGGAGCTGTTTTTT.

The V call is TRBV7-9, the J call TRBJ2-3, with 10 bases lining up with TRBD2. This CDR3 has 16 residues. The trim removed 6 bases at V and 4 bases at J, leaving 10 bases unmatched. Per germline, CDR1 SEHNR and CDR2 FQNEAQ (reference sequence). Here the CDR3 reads CASRGDSGRVSDTQYF. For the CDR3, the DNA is TGTGCCAGCAGGGGTGACAGCGGGAGGGTCTCAGATACGCAGTATTTT.

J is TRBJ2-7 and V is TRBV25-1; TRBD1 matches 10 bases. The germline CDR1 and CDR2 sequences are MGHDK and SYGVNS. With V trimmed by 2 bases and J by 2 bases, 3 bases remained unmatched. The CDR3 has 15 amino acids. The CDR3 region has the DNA TGTGCCAGCAGTGAAACAGGGACAGGGGCCTACGAGCAGTACTTC. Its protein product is CASSETGTGAYEQYF.

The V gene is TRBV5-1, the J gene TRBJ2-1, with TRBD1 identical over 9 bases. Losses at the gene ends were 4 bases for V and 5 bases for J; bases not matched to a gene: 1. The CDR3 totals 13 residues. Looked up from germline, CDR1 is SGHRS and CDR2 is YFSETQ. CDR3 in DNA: TGCGCCAGCAGCGGGGACAGGGACAATGAGCAGTTCTTC. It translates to CASSGDRDNEQFF.

Here the CDR3 DNA reads TGTGCCAGCAGTGCGACTAGAATCGGGGAGCTGTTTTTT. Its protein product is CASSATRIGELFF. The chain couples TRBV27 to TRBJ2-2; D perhaps matches TRBD2 (6 bases). The V and J ends lost 5 bases and 7 bases respectively, with 11 bases between them. There are 13 residues in the CDR3. CDR1 is MNHEY, CDR2 SMNVEV, per germline (reference sequence).